Below are 5 T cell receptor beta chains sequenced from a single sample in a study of T-cell memory formation after mild COVID-19. Using its own MiXCR run on the 5' RACE reads, TCRdb lists one record per CDR3 protein. The table has just over 350,000 distinct CDR3 sequences, about an eighth seen once. The sequencing sample was made of PBMCs or a T cell subset sorted from them (not recorded which). These receptors all stem from a man between 18 and 29 years old who had mild COVID-19 (a few samples of this study predate the infection). Cell type and time point are not known.

The chain employs TRBV4-1 and TRBJ2-5; TRBD2 might be the D (6 bases). V lost 0 bases and J 5 bases, leaving 13 bases between the germline ends. The CDR3 contains 15 residues. CDR1 MGHRA and CDR2 YSYEKL come from the germline V gene. CDR3: CASSQEGTGDETQYF. In nucleotides, the CDR3 is TGCGCCAGCAGCCAAGAGGGTACGGGGGACGAGACCCAGTACTTC.

J is TRBJ1-6 and V is TRBV2; D is undetermined. Germline values: CDR1 SNHLY, CDR2 FYNNEI. Trimming pared 4 bases from V and 6 bases from J, leaving 10 bases between. This CDR3 has 14 amino acids. CDR3 nucleotide sequence: TGTGCCAGCAGTGGAGTGAGGCCTAATTCACCCCTCCACTTT. Its translation: CASSGVRPNSPLHF.

At least ten counts were recorded for this clonotype. V and J are TRBV5-1 and TRBJ2-7; D is possibly TRBD1 (6 bases). V dropped 0 bases and J dropped 1 base, with 17 bases sitting between them. The length of the CDR3 is 17 residues. In germline, CDR1 is SGHRS, CDR2 YFSETQ. The CDR3 loop reads CASSLGPVGASSYEQYV. In DNA, the CDR3 is TGCGCCAGCAGCTTGGGCCCCGTGGGGGCCTCATCCTACGAGCAGTACGTC.

V gene TRBV20-1 combines with J gene TRBJ2-1; D might be TRBD2 (6 bases). This CDR3 has 13 amino acids. Germline V gene data show CDR1 as DFQATT and CDR2 as SNEGSKA (reference sequence). V lost 3 bases, J lost 3 bases, and 9 bases lay in between. For the CDR3, the DNA is TGCAGTGCTAGCTATAGCGGCTACAATGAGCAGTTCTTC. It codes for CSASYSGYNEQFF.

This clonotype was picked up a small number of times. The chain has TRBV5-1 and TRBJ2-1; 10 bases match TRBD1. Germline V gene sequence: CDR1 SGHRS, CDR2 YFSETQ. V shed 4 bases, J shed 9 bases, and the junction held 13 bases outside the gene matches. This CDR3 spans 16 amino acids. The CDR3 DNA is TGCGCCAGCAGCATGGGGGGACAGGGGCATTTGGGTGAGCAGTTCTTC. Translation gives CASSMGGQGHLGEQFF.